The 6 T cell receptor beta chains below were found in one sample sequenced in a study of T cell clonotyping in hematopoietic cell transplantation. Produced via immunoSEQ multiplex PCR; TCRdb's table is partial and in-frame only. The sample has 69,000 or so clones, about 93% seen once. The source material was peripheral blood mononuclear cells. The receptor source for this set is a man between 50 and 59 years old in good health. Some clones in this sample may be carry-over from other donors' samples.

This clone was observed a single time. The rearrangement uses TRBV7-2 and TRBJ1-5; D may be TRBD1 (5 bases). The V end was cut by 5 bases, the J end by 6 bases, with 14 bases between. The CDR3 is 14 amino acids. CDR1 and CDR2 (germline): SGHTA, FQGNSA. CDR3 amino acids: CASSPDRGGQPQHF. The CDR3 nucleotides read TGTGCCAGCAGCCCAGACCGGGGGGGTCAGCCCCAGCATTTT.

DNA of the CDR3: TGTGCCAGCACCCCCCTGGGCACCTCCTCTGGGGCCAACGTCCTGACTTTC. This sequence encodes CASTPLGTSSGANVLTF. The chain recombines TRBV11-2 with TRBJ2-6; no reliable D call. V shed 7 bases and J shed 0 bases, with 16 bases lying between them. From germline, CDR1 is SGHAT and CDR2 FQNNGV. CDR3 size: 17 residues. The variable domain in full, completed from reference TRBV11-2 and TRBJ2-6, reads EAGVAQSPRYKIIEKRQSVAFWCNPISGHATLYWYQQILGQGPKLLIQFQNNGVVDDSQLPKDRFSAERLKGVDSTLKIQPAKLEDSAVYLCASTPLGTSSGANVLTFGAGSRLTVL.

This chain uses TRBV6-4 with TRBJ2-2; 8 bases match TRBD2. Per the germline V gene, CDR1 is MRHNA and CDR2 is SNTAGT. This CDR3 has 15 residues. Trimming took 3 bases from V and 5 from J; bases not matched to a gene: 5. The CDR3 coding sequence is TGTGCCAGCAGTGAAAGCGGGGGTTCAACCGGGGAGCTGTTTTTT. Amino acids: CASSESGGSTGELFF.

The chain links TRBV2 to TRBJ1-2, with TRBD1 matching 10 bases. This CDR3 comprises 14 residues. With V trimmed by 6 bases and J by 4 bases, 5 bases remained unmatched. CDR1 and CDR2 (germline): SNHLY, FYNNEI. Here the CDR3 reads CASRGQGGGYGYTF. The CDR3 region has the DNA TGTGCCAGCAGAGGACAGGGGGGCGGCTATGGCTACACCTTC.

V is TRBV28 and J is TRBJ2-3; TRBD2 matches 13 bases. The CDR3 is 15 residues long. Germline-derived CDR1 and CDR2 are MDHEN and SYDVKM. Losses at the gene ends were 6 bases for V and 10 bases for J; bases not matched to a gene: 10. As DNA, the CDR3 is TGTGCCAGCAGAAAACTAGCGGGAGGGCCGAGGGCGCAGTATTTT. This encodes CASRKLAGGPRAQYF.

The rearrangement joins TRBV28 to TRBJ2-7, with 8 bases lining up with TRBD2. From germline, CDR1 is MDHEN and CDR2 SYDVKM. The CDR3 covers 15 residues. V shed 5 bases and J 2 bases; nucleotides not matched to a gene: 8. The CDR3 reads CASSTPGGRAYEQYF. The CDR3 DNA follows: TGTGCCAGCAGTACCCCGGGGGGGAGGGCCTACGAGCAGTACTTC.